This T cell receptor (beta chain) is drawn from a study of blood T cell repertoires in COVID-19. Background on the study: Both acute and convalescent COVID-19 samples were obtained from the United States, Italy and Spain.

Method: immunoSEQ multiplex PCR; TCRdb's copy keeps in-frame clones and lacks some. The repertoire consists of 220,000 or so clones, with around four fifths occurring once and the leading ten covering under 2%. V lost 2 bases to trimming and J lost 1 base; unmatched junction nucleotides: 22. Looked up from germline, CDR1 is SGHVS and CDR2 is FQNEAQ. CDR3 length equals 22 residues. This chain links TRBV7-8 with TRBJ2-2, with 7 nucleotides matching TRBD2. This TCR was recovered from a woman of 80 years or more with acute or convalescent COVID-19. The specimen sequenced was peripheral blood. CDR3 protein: CASSLLLGRASSFDQNTGELFF. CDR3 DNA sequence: TGTGCCAGCAGCTTATTATTGGGGAGGGCCTCTTCGTTTGATCAGAACACCGGGGAGCTGTTTTTT.